This T cell receptor (beta chain) was obtained from a study of beta chain features in type 1 diabetes. This clone was found a few times. Sorted populations were all over 98% pure. The whole isolated RNA underwent reverse transcription, so sequencing captured expressed TCRB transcripts. Assay used: immunoSEQ multiplex PCR; TCRdb lists only in-frame clones, some missing. In the table there are roughly 230,000 clones, around 9.6% of which are singletons. The source of this sequence is a woman aged 18 to 35 in good health. Sequencing used naive CD4+ T cells from blood.

The CDR3 sequence is CASSVTGLSSYEQYF. CDR3 bases: TGTGCCAGCAGTGTGACAGGGCTGAGCTCCTACGAGCAGTACTTC. J is TRBJ2-7 and V is TRBV27; 7 bases are shared with TRBD1. From germline, CDR1 is MNHEY and CDR2 SMNVEV (reference sequence). J was trimmed by 0 bases and V by 5 bases; bases with no gene match: 7. The CDR3 totals 15 residues.